Shown below are 21 T cell receptor beta chains from a single sample sequenced in a study of lymphopenia after photon versus proton radiotherapy. The protocol was immunoSEQ multiplex PCR, while the TCRdb copy is restricted to in-frame clones and leaves out a portion. Of fewer than 40,000 clones in the sample, 85% to 95% were seen once. The sequenced sample was peripheral blood, obtained from a patient treated with photon-based radiotherapy. All receptors derive from a woman between 50 and 59 years old with cholangiocarcinoma.

The chain uses TRBV27 and TRBJ1-3, with 10 bases fitting TRBD1. Germline V lookup: CDR1 MNHEY, CDR2 SMNVEV (reference sequence). There are 13 residues in the CDR3. Germline trimming cut 7 bases from V and 5 bases from J; bases unmatched to any gene: 2. The CDR3 reads CASKGQGRNTIYF. The CDR3 DNA reads TGTGCCAGCAAGGGACAGGGGAGAAACACCATATATTTT.

The rearrangement links TRBV4-3 to TRBJ2-2; D might be TRBD1 (5 bases). Germline values: CDR1 LGHNA, CDR2 YSLEER. Trimming cost V 0 bases and J 0 bases, with 11 bases left between them. The CDR3 is made up of 17 amino acids. CDR3: CASSQDLQGSNTGELFF. CDR3 sequence (DNA): TGCGCCAGCAGCCAAGATCTTCAGGGATCGAACACCGGGGAGCTGTTTTTT.

This chain connects TRBV7-2 to TRBJ1-5; 7 bases align to TRBD1. The CDR3 consists of 15 residues. The trim removed 5 bases at V and 5 bases at J, leaving 9 bases unmatched. Per the germline V gene, CDR1 is SGHTA and CDR2 is FQGNSA. CDR3 DNA: TGTGCCAGCAGCCGAGGGACAGTCTCTGATCAGCCCCAGCATTTT. Its translation: CASSRGTVSDQPQHF.

This clone has just one count. The chain employs TRBV7-8 and TRBJ2-3; possible D gene TRBD2, 5 bases. The CDR3 contains 16 residues. The V end lost 5 bases, the J end lost 2 bases, and 17 bases lay between the germline ends. Per the germline V gene, CDR1 is SGHVS and CDR2 is FQNEAQ. Here the CDR3 reads CASSPIAGLLTDTQYF. DNA of the CDR3: TGTGCCAGCAGCCCAATCGCGGGCCTCCTCACAGATACGCAGTATTTT. The whole variable domain, filled in from reference TRBV7-8 and TRBJ2-3, reads GAGVSQSPRYKVAKRGQDVALRCDPISGHVSLFWYQQALGQGPEFLTYFQNEAQLDKSGLPSDRFFAERPEGSVSTLKIQRTQQEDSAVYLCASSPIAGLLTDTQYFGPGTRLTVL.

The rearrangement joins TRBV20-1 to TRBJ1-1; 8 positions agree with TRBD1. The CDR3 covers 10 residues. The germline gives CDR1 DFQATT, CDR2 SNEGSKA (reference sequence). The V segment lost 6 bases and the J segment 8 bases; nucleotides outside the gene matches: 2. CDR3 residues: CSAWDREAFF. For the CDR3, the DNA is TGCAGTGCGTGGGACAGGGAAGCTTTCTTT.

The CDR3 loop reads CASSHRDSPNYGYTF. The CDR3, as DNA: TGTGCCAGCTCACATCGGGACAGCCCGAACTATGGCTACACCTTC. The genes are TRBV18 and TRBJ1-2; TRBD1 matches 7 bases. The V segment lost 4 bases and the J segment 2 bases; nucleotides outside the gene matches: 7. The CDR3 is 15 amino acids. Per germline, CDR1 KGHSH and CDR2 LQKENI.

Of note for this clone: This CDR3 is missing its conserved last phenylalanine or tryptophan, likely due to a read error. The chain recombines TRBV4-3 with TRBJ1-2, with 9 positions matching TRBD1. CDR3 size: 13 residues. Unmatched junction bases numbered 5, after V lost 4 bases and J lost 8 bases. CDR1 is LGHNA, CDR2 YSLEER, per germline. In DNA form, the CDR3 reads TGCGCCAGCAGCCCCGGGACAGGGCTCGGCTACACCTCC. Encoded protein: CASSPGTGLGYTS.

This chain connects TRBV29-1 to TRBJ2-2; D ambiguous. The CDR3 is 12 residues long. V shed 5 bases and J shed 5 bases, with 9 bases lying between them. CDR1 and CDR2 (germline): SQVTM, ANQGSEA. The CDR3 sequence: CSVLGETGELFF. The CDR3 nucleotides read TGCAGCGTTCTGGGTGAAACCGGGGAGCTGTTTTTT.

The chain couples TRBV7-6 to TRBJ2-7; D is perhaps TRBD2 (6 bases). This CDR3 contains 14 residues. Germline V gene sequence: CDR1 SGHVS, CDR2 FNYEAQ. V lost 0 bases and J lost 2, with 8 bases in between. CDR3 in DNA: TGTGCCAGCAGCTTAGCGGGGGGACCCTACGAGCAGTACTTC. This translates into CASSLAGGPYEQYF. Variable domain in full (rest from reference TRBV7-6 and TRBJ2-7): GAGVSQSPRYKVTKRGQDVALRCDPISGHVSLYWYRQALGQGPEFLTYFNYEAQQDKSGLPNDRFSAERPEGSISTLTIQRTEQRDSAMYRCASSLAGGPYEQYFGPGTRLTVT.

This chain joins TRBV10-2 and TRBJ1-5; unclear D gene. Trimming pared 5 bases from V and 5 bases from J, leaving 10 bases between. CDR3 length equals 13 residues. CDR1 is WSHSY, CDR2 SAAADI, per germline. In DNA, the CDR3 is TGCGCCAGCAGTTCCCAAAACTATCAGCCCCAGCATTTT. It specifies CASSSQNYQPQHF.

The chain combines TRBV6-5 with TRBJ2-1; tentative D call: TRBD2 (6 bases). Germline V CDR1 and CDR2: MNHEY, SVGAGI. This CDR3 comprises 13 residues. The V end lost 2 bases, the J end lost 8 bases, and 10 bases lay between the germline ends. The CDR3: CASSYQGLDEQFF. In DNA form, the CDR3 reads TGTGCCAGCAGTTACCAGGGACTGGATGAGCAGTTCTTC.

The V call is TRBV7-2, the J call TRBJ2-7; D uncertain. Germline CDR1 reads SGHTA; CDR2 reads FQGNSA. The CDR3 length is 10 residues. V shed 3 bases and J shed 6 bases, with 3 bases lying between them. The CDR3 loop reads CASSFAEQYF. The CDR3 bases are TGTGCCAGCAGCTTCGCCGAGCAGTACTTC.

J is TRBJ2-3 and V is TRBV11-2; D is possibly TRBD1 or TRBD2 (5 bases each). The length of the CDR3 is 14 residues. Per germline, CDR1 SGHAT and CDR2 FQNNGV. Trimming took off 11 bases at V and 4 bases at J, with 19 bases between the two ends. CDR3 protein: CACTPGANPDTQYF. The CDR3 region has the DNA TGTGCCTGCACACCCGGGGCCAACCCAGATACGCAGTATTTT. The complete variable domain, with remaining parts taken from reference TRBV11-2 and TRBJ2-3, reads EAGVAQSPRYKIIEKRQSVAFWCNPISGHATLYWYQQILGQGPKLLIQFQNNGVVDDSQLPKDRFSAERLKGVDSTLKIQPAKLEDSAVYLCACTPGANPDTQYFGPGTRLTVL.

This chain uses TRBV2 with TRBJ1-5; no reliable D call. CDR1 and CDR2 (germline): SNHLY, FYNNEI. V was trimmed by 8 bases and J by 7 bases, leaving 18 bases between them. This CDR3 is 14 amino acids long. The CDR3 DNA follows: TGTGCCAGCGGGAAAGAGACGGGGAGCCAGCCCCAGCATTTT. Encoded protein: CASGKETGSQPQHF.

This clone appeared a single time. The CDR3 bases are TGTGCCAGCAGTTTCCCCCACATCACTGAAGCTTTCTTT. Its translation: CASSFPHITEAFF. The rearrangement links TRBV28 to TRBJ1-1; D gene unclear. CDR1 MDHEN and CDR2 SYDVKM come from the germline V gene. This CDR3 region has 13 residues. V lost 3 bases to trimming and J lost 4 bases, with 9 bases between them.

The chain uses TRBV19 and TRBJ1-3; D unresolved. V was shortened by 7 bases and J by 2 bases, with 12 bases between the two germline ends. The CDR3 contains 14 residues. The germline V gene encodes CDR1 LNHDA and CDR2 SQIVND (reference sequence). CDR3 in amino acids: CASTTLGTGNTIYF. The CDR3 coding sequence is TGTGCCAGTACCACGTTGGGGACTGGAAACACCATATATTTT.

This chain links TRBV6-1 with TRBJ1-1; no reliable D call. Trimming cost V 6 bases and J 4 bases, with 12 bases left between them. CDR3 size: 13 residues. CDR1 is MNHNS and CDR2 is SASEGT in the germline V gene. This CDR3 is CASSKSGSTEAFF. CDR3 nucleotide sequence: TGTGCCAGCAGCAAGTCCGGGAGCACTGAAGCTTTCTTT.

V gene TRBV5-1 combines with J gene TRBJ1-1, with a possible D match to TRBD1 (5 bases). V was trimmed by 0 bases and J by 6 bases, leaving 15 bases between them. The V gene's germline CDR1 is SGHRS and CDR2 YFSETQ. The CDR3 has 15 residues. Here the CDR3 DNA reads TGCGCCAGCAGCTTGGCTGTGGGGCTAGGGGCTGAAGCTTTCTTT. The encoded protein is CASSLAVGLGAEAFF.

This chain links TRBV5-8 with TRBJ2-1; D gene uncertain. The V and J ends lost 0 bases and 0 bases respectively, with 10 bases between them. Germline-derived CDR1 and CDR2 are SGHTS and YDEGEE. The CDR3 has 16 residues. CDR3 nucleotide sequence: TGTGCCAGCAGCTTGGTTCGCAGCCGCTCCTACAATGAGCAGTTCTTC. Translation: CASSLVRSRSYNEQFF.

The chain combines TRBV10-3 with TRBJ2-5; no clear D gene. The CDR3 covers 13 residues. The germline CDR1 and CDR2 sequences are ENHRY and SYGVKD. The V gene lost 2 bases and the J gene lost 3 bases, with 7 bases spanning the gap. As DNA, the CDR3 is TGTGCCATCAGTGAGCCATTTAAAGAGACCCAGTACTTC. It codes for CAISEPFKETQYF.

The gene calls are TRBV30 and TRBJ1-1, with TRBD1 identical over 7 bases. This CDR3 region has 13 residues. Trimming at V came to 5 bases and at J to 4 bases, leaving 7 bases not matched to a gene. Germline V lookup: CDR1 GTSNPN, CDR2 SVGIG (reference sequence). CDR3 nucleotides: TGTGCCTGGGACTGGCAGGGGGTCACTGAAGCTTTCTTT. Residues: CAWDWQGVTEAFF.